The rows below give T cell receptor beta chains drawn from one sample of a study of beta chain features in type 1 diabetes. The data were produced by immunoSEQ multiplex PCR, yet TCRdb's version contains in-frame clones alone and is incomplete. The sample holds roughly 180,000 clones, around 8% seen once. The sample consisted of central memory CD4+ T cells from blood. Every receptor here comes from a middle-aged woman with type 1 diabetes. The CDR3 runs from the conserved cysteine through the conserved F or W. The order of the fields is clone size, J gene, D gene, V gene, CDR3 protein, CDR3 DNA. A D gene is named only where the DNA matches it firmly. Size values are once, few and many counts, or a class for expanded clones, and some rows have none.

-,TRBJ2-5,TRBD1,TRBV5-4,CASGTEVGETQYF,TGTGCCAGCGGGACAGAGGTTGGGGAGACCCAGTACTTC
-,TRBJ1-2,TRBD1,TRBV7-2,CASSPQGARGYTF,TGTGCCAGCAGCCCGCAGGGGGCTCGGGGCTACACCTTC
-,TRBJ1-2,-,TRBV25-1,CASSETAQGNDYTF,TGTGCCAGCAGTGAAACGGCGCAGGGGAACGACTACACCTTC
-,TRBJ1-2,TRBD1,TRBV6-5,CASRSGGGYTF,TGTGCCAGCAGATCAGGGGGTGGCTACACCTTC
many,TRBJ1-2,TRBD1,TRBV7-3,CASRTAGGGGNYGYTF,TGTGCCAGCAGGACGGCAGGGGGCGGCGGAAACTATGGCTACACCTTC
few,TRBJ2-3,-,TRBV5-1,CASSPGTTDTQYF,TGCGCCAGCAGCCCGGGGACTACAGATACGCAGTATTTT
-,TRBJ2-7,-,TRBV2,CASSETRWHEQYF,TGTGCCAGCAGTGAGACCAGGTGGCACGAGCAGTACTTC
few,TRBJ1-1,TRBD1,TRBV7-2,CASSFPGQGDSEAFF,TGTGCCAGCAGTTTCCCTGGACAGGGGGACTCTGAAGCTTTCTTT
-,TRBJ2-7,TRBD1,TRBV10-3,CASWDSLISYEQYF,TGTGCCTCTTGGGACAGCCTCATTAGCTACGAGCAGTACTTC
few,TRBJ2-1,-,TRBV6-5,CASSTRVIDEQFF,TGTGCCAGCAGTACCAGGGTAATCGATGAGCAGTTCTTC
few,TRBJ2-3,TRBD2,TRBV4-1,CASSQERSGGKWDTQYF,TGCGCCAGCAGCCAAGAACGGAGCGGGGGCAAATGGGATACGCAGTATTTT
-,TRBJ2-7,-,TRBV30,CAWSQGGEIYEQYF,TGTGCCTGGAGTCAGGGCGGGGAAATCTACGAGCAGTACTTC
-,TRBJ1-1,TRBD1,TRBV7-2,CASSSERGLTEAFF,TGTGCCAGCAGCTCAGAGAGGGGGCTCACTGAAGCTTTCTTT
many,TRBJ2-3,-,TRBV7-8,CASSSWGDTGTQYF,TGTGCCAGCAGCTCCTGGGGAGACACGGGTACGCAGTATTTT
-,TRBJ1-1,-,TRBV11-1,CASLGDNTEAFF,TGTGCCAGCCTCGGGGATAACACTGAAGCTTTCTTT
-,TRBJ2-1,TRBD2,TRBV5-1,CASSLDAGGPHNEQFF,TGCGCCAGCAGCTTGGATGCGGGAGGGCCTCACAATGAGCAGTTCTTC
few,TRBJ2-1,-,TRBV28,CASSLRSPNEQFF,TGTGCCAGCAGTTTAAGGAGTCCCAATGAGCAGTTCTTC
few,TRBJ1-3,TRBD1,TRBV28,CASSLTGVSGNTIYF,TGTGCCAGCAGTTTGACAGGGGTCTCTGGAAACACCATATATTTT
few,TRBJ2-5,TRBD2,TRBV9,CASSVNPPSGGAGRQETQYF,TGTGCCAGCAGCGTAAATCCCCCTAGCGGGGGGGCCGGGCGACAAGAGACCCAGTACTTC
few,TRBJ1-1,-,TRBV5-1,CASSEGTEAFF,TGCGCCAGCAGCGAGGGTACTGAAGCTTTCTTT
-,TRBJ1-2,-,TRBV6-1,CAISDPGVKGYTF,TGTGCCATCAGTGATCCAGGGGTAAAGGGCTACACCTTC
many,TRBJ1-2,-,TRBV30,CAWRSGRGYYGYTF,TGTGCCTGGAGGAGCGGCAGAGGGTATTATGGCTACACCTTC
few,TRBJ2-5,-,TRBV29-1,CSASGEETQYF,TGCAGCGCTTCGGGGGAGGAGACCCAGTACTTC
few,TRBJ2-7,-,TRBV2,CASKGTGVEQYF,TGTGCCAGCAAAGGGACGGGGGTCGAGCAGTACTTC
few,TRBJ1-1,-,TRBV7-9,CASSFFGGKGDTEAFF,TGTGCCAGCAGCTTTTTCGGGGGAAAGGGTGACACTGAAGCTTTCTTT
-,TRBJ2-2,-,TRBV6-5,CASRERMTGELFF,TGTGCCAGCAGGGAGAGAATGACCGGGGAGCTGTTTTTT
few,TRBJ2-7,TRBD2,TRBV7-9,CASSEGLASYEQYF,TGTGCCAGCAGCGAGGGACTAGCGTCCTACGAGCAGTACTTC
few,TRBJ2-3,TRBD2,TRBV18,CASSPPGLVDTQYF,TGTGCCAGCTCACCACCGGGACTAGTAGATACGCAGTATTTT
many,TRBJ1-5,-,TRBV29-1,CSVVLTQGQPQHF,TGCAGCGTTGTACTCACACAGGGTCAGCCCCAGCATTTT
many,TRBJ2-7,-,TRBV30,CAWNRDAYEQYF,TGTGCCTGGAACAGGGACGCCTACGAGCAGTACTTC
few,TRBJ1-1,TRBD1,TRBV29-1,CSVERDRGSTEAFF,TGCAGCGTTGAAAGGGACAGGGGAAGTACTGAAGCTTTCTTT
-,TRBJ2-3,-,TRBV19,CASNIQGADTQYF,TGTGCCAGTAATATTCAGGGTGCAGATACGCAGTATTTT
-,TRBJ1-1,TRBD1,TRBV27,CASNLDRGHTEAFF,TGTGCCAGCAATCTAGACAGGGGGCATACTGAAGCTTTCTTT
few,TRBJ2-3,TRBD2,TRBV7-2,CASTPGLAGDTQYF,TGTGCCAGCACCCCGGGACTAGCAGGAGATACGCAGTATTTT
few,TRBJ1-2,TRBD1,TRBV27,CASRPGQAYGYTF,TGTGCCAGCAGACCGGGACAGGCCTATGGCTACACCTTC
many,TRBJ2-3,TRBD2,TRBV30,CAWTSGRIDTQYF,TGTGCCTGGACTAGCGGGAGAATTGATACGCAGTATTTT
-,TRBJ2-2,-,TRBV11-2,CASSLRDGGELFF,TGTGCCAGCAGCTTGAGGGATGGCGGGGAGCTGTTTTTT
many,TRBJ2-5,TRBD2,TRBV28,CASSGDSGRAEETQYF,TGTGCCAGCAGTGGTGACAGCGGGAGGGCGGAAGAGACCCAGTACTTC
-,TRBJ2-7,-,TRBV20-1,CSAPTSSEQYF,TGCAGTGCTCCTACTAGTTCCGAGCAGTACTTC
few,TRBJ2-7,TRBD1,TRBV7-2,CASSLAGTGPGEQYF,TGTGCCAGCAGCTTAGCCGGGACAGGGCCGGGCGAGCAGTACTTC